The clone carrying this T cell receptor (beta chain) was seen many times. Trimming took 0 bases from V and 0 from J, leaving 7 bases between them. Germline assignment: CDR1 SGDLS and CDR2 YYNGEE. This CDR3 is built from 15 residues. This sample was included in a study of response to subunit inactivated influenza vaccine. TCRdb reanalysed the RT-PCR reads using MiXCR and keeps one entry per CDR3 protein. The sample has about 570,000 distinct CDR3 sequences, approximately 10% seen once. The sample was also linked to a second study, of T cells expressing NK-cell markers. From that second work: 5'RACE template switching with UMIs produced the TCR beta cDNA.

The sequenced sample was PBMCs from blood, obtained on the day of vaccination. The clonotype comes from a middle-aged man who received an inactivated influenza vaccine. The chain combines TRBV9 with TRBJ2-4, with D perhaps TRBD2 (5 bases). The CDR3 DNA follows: TGTGCCAGCAGCGTAGACGGGGTAGCCAAAAACATTCAGTACTTC. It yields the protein CASSVDGVAKNIQYF.